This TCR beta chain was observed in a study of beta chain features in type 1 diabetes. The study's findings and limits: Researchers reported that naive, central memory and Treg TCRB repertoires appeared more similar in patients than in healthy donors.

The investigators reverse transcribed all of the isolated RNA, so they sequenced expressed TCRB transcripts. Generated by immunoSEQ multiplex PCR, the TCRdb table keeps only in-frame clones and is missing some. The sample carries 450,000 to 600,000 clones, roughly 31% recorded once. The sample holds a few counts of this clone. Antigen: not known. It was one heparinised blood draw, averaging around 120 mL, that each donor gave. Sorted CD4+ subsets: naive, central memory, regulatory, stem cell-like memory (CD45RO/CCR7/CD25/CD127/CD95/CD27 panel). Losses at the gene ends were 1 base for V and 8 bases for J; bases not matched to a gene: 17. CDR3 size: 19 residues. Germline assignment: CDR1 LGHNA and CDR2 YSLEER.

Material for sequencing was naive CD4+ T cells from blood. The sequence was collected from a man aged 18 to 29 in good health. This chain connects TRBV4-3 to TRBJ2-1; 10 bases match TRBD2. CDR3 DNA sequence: TGCGCCAGCAGCCAAGTTCAACTAGCGGGAAGAACCTTCCGCTATGAGCAGTTCTTC. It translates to CASSQVQLAGRTFRYEQFF.